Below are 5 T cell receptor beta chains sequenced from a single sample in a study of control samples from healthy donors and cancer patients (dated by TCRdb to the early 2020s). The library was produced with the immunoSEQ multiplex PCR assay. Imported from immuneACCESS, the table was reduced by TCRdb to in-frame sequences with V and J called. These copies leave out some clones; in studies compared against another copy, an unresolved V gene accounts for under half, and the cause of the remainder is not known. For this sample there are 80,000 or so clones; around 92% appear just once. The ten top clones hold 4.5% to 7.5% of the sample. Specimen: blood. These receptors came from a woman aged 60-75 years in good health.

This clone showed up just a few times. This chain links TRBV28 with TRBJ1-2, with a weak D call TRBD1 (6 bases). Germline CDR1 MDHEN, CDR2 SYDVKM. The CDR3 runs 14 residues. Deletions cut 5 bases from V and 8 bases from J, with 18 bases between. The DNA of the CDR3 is TGTGCCAGCAGTCTATCACAGGGCACTCGGGGCTACACCTTC. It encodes CASSLSQGTRGYTF.

The CDR3 protein is CASSYRQLLSYNSPLHF. CDR3 nucleotides: TGTGCCAGTAGCTACCGACAGCTTCTCTCCTATAATTCACCCCTCCACTTT. The V call is TRBV19, the J call TRBJ1-6, with D possibly being TRBD1 (5 bases). Trimming shortened V by 6 bases and J by 0 bases, and 15 bases separated the two germline ends. The CDR3 is 17 amino acids. Germline CDR1 reads LNHDA; CDR2 reads SQIVND (reference sequence).

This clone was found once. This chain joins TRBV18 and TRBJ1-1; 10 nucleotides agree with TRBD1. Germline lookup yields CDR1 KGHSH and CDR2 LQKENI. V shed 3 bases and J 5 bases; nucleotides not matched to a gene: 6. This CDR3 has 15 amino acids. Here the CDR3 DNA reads TGTGCCAGCTCACCCCGACAGGGGGCCGGAACTGAAGCTTTCTTT. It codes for CASSPRQGAGTEAFF.

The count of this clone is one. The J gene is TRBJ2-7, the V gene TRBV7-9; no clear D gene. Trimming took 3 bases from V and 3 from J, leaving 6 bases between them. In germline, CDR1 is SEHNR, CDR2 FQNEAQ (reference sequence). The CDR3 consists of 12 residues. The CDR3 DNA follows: TGTGCCAGCAGCTTCACGAGCTACGAGCAGTACTTC. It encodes CASSFTSYEQYF.

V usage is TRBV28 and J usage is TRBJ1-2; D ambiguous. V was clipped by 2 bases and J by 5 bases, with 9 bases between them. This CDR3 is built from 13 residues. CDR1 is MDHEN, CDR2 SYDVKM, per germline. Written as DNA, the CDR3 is TGTGCCAGCAGTTTACAACAGCAATATGGCTACACCTTC. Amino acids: CASSLQQQYGYTF.